This TCR beta chain derives from a study of response to subunit inactivated influenza vaccine. Whole-study findings and limits: A suggestion made by the authors is that each seasonal influenza vaccination recruits few new T cells.

Germline loops: CDR1 MDHEN, CDR2 SYDVKM. Deletions cut 4 bases from V and 1 base from J, with 8 bases between. This CDR3 has 14 residues. TCRdb passed the RT-PCR reads through MiXCR, listing each CDR3 protein once. The sample includes under 200,000 distinct CDR3 sequences, about 10% seen only once; the top ten take approximately 35%. Worth noting for this clonotype: What it binds is unknown.

The chain joins TRBV28 to TRBJ2-1, with D tentatively TRBD1 or TRBD2 (5 bases each). Specimen: CD8+ T cells sorted from PBMCs, collected around 25 months after vaccination. The clonotype was recovered from a man aged 50 to 75 who received an inactivated influenza vaccine. The CDR3 DNA sequence: TGTGCCAGCAGTTGGGACGGTTCCTACAATGAGCAGTTCTTC. Translated, it gives CASSWDGSYNEQFF.